This paragraph covers one T cell receptor beta chain sequence. Its specific antigen is unknown. Per-base qualities were not stored, and no clone one base away is much larger. Participants in the prospective study were enrolled through a virtual design, were aged about 18 to 90 years, and lived in roughly 26 United States geographic areas. Cohort assignment in the prospective study relied on participant-reported clinical history from a screening survey and a study questionnaire. Recovered participants in ImmuneRACE Cohort 3 were defined as having two consecutive negative NP/OP PCR tests, clearance from a healthcare professional, or resolution of symptoms. Each participant in the prospective study had whole blood, serum and a nasopharyngeal or oropharyngeal swab collected by mobile phlebotomists. Prospective study participants could optionally give additional blood draws and questionnaires over an approximately two-month period. Before DNA extraction, blood samples from the prospective study were shipped at room temperature or frozen.

The data were taken from a study of blood T cell repertoires in COVID-19 (dated by TCRdb to about 2020). Regarding the study in general: Samples covering the acute and convalescent phases of COVID-19 were provided by collaborators in the United States, Italy and Spain. HLA class I and class II types, where available, came from metadata supplied by the sample provider rather than from assay-based typing. The repertoires were made available in a free public database intended to serve as a resource for research on the immune response to SARS-CoV-2. The prospective study material was composed of cDNA or gDNA derived from T cells, B-cell-depleted T cells, or PBMCs. The samples were drawn from two sources: the first 160 participants of the ongoing ImmuneRACE study, and approximately 1,300 subjects contributed by 6 global collaborators. The dataset comprised deeply sampled blood TCRbeta repertoires from subjects exposed to, actively infected with, or recovered from COVID-19. The sample metadata nearly always contained a de-identified subject ID, COVID-19 status, age in years and sex.

CDR3 length: 15 amino acids, cysteine to phenylalanine. Only CDR3 DNA remains: 45 bases, in frame from the first base. Via the germline V gene, CDR1 is MNHEY and CDR2 SVGAGI. Trimming at the junction amounts to 6 bases on V and 11 bases on J, and the germline ends lie 25 bases apart. The paper as a whole reports these results and caveats: The quantity of clinical and demographic metadata differed by source and by participant and was supplied without curation.

TCRbeta CDR3 regions were amplified from genomic DNA using the immunoSEQ Assay, a bias-controlled multiplex PCR. The authors' pipeline ran thus. Nucleated cell counts per sample were estimated from amplification of reference gene primers within the assay. To quantify the absolute abundance of each unique TCRbeta CDR3 rearrangement, sequence reads were collapsed and filtered. Productive Simpson clonality was computed per sample as the square root of Simpson's diversity index over productive rearrangements. TCRdb carries this immuneACCESS record with in-frame sequences only. Its versions omit some clonotypes, under half of them owing to an unresolved V gene in the studies checked, with the rest unexplained. V and J calls plus clone size are reproduced from that table; the DNA served to infer D and trimming. The sample table holds 250,000 to 350,000 clones, of which 70% to 90% were seen once. 3.5% to 4.5% of the sample comes from the top ten.

This chain is built from TRBV6-5 and TRBJ1-1; a weak D assignment points to TRBD1 (5 bases agree). The sample comprised PBMCs or T cells enriched from blood (not recorded which). The clonotype comes from a woman under 40 who had recovered from COVID-19. For the CDR3, the sequence is CASSQNVPGSRMAFF. The sequenced DNA is TGTGCCAGCAGCCAAAACGTTCCAGGGTCCCGGATGGCTTTCTTT.